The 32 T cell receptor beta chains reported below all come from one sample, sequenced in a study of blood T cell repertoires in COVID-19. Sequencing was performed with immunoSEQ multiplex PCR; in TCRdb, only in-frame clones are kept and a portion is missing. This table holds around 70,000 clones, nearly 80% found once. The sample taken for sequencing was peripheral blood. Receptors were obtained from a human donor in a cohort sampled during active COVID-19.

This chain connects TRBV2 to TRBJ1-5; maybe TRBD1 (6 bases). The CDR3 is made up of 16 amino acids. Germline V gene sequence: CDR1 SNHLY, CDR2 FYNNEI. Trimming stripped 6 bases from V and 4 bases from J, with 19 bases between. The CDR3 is CASRDRQGLSNQPQHF. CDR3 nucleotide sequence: TGTGCCAGCAGAGATCGGCAGGGGCTATCGAATCAGCCCCAGCATTTT.

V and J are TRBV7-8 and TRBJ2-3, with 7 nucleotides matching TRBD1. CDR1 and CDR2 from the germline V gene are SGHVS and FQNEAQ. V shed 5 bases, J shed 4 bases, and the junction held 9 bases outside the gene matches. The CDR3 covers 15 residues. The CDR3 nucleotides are TGTGCCAGCAGCATGGGACAGCCCCGGGCAGATACGCAGTATTTT. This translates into CASSMGQPRADTQYF.

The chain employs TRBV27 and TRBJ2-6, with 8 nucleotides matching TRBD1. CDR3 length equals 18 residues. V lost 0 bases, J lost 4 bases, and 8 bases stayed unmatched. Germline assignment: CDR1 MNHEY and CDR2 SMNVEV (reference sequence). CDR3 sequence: CASSLSVRGPGGANVLTF. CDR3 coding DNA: TGTGCCAGCAGTTTATCGGTCAGGGGGCCAGGAGGGGCCAACGTCCTGACTTTC. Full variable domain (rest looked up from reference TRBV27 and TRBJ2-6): EAQVTQNPRYLITVTGKKLTVTCSQNMNHEYMSWYRQDPGLGLRQIYYSMNVEVTDKGDVPEGYKVSRKEKRNFPLILESPSPNQTSLYFCASSLSVRGPGGANVLTFGAGSRLTVL.

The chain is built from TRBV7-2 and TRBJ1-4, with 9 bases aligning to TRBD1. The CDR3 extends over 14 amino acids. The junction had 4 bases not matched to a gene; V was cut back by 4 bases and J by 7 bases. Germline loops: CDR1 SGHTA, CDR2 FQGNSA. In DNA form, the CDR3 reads TGTGCCAGCAGCTCGGACAGGGGTGCTGAAAAACTGTTTTTT. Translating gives CASSSDRGAEKLFF. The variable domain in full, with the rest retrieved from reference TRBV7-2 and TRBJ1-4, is GAGVSQSPSNKVTEKGKDVELRCDPISGHTALYWYRQSLGQGLEFLIYFQGNSAPDKSGLPSDRFSAERTGGSVSTLTIQRTQQEDSAVYLCASSSDRGAEKLFFGSGTQLSVL.

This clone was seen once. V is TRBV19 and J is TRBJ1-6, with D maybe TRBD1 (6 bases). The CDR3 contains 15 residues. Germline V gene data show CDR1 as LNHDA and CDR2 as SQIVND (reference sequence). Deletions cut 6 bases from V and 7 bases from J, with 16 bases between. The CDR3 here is CASRVRTERNSPLHF. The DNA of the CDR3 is TGTGCCAGTAGAGTGAGGACAGAGAGAAATTCACCCCTCCACTTT.

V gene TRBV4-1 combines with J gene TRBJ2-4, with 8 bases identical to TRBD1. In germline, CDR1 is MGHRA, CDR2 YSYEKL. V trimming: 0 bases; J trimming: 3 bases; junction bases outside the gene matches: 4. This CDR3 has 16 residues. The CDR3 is CASSQDPTGGKNIQYF. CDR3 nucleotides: TGCGCCAGCAGCCAAGACCCTACAGGGGGCAAAAACATTCAGTACTTC.

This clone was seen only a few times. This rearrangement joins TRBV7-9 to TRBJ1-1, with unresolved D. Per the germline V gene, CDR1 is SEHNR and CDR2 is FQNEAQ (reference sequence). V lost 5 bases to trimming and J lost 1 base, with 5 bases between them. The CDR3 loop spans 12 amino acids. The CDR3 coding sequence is TGTGCCAGCAGCCCACAGAACACTGAAGCTTTCTTT. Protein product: CASSPQNTEAFF.

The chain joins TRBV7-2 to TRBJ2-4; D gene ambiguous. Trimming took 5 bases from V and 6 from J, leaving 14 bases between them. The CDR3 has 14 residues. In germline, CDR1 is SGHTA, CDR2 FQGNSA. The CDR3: CASSREGTGNIQYF. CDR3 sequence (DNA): TGTGCCAGCAGCAGAGAAGGAACGGGAAACATTCAGTACTTC. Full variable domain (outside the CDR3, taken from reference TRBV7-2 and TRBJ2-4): GAGVSQSPSNKVTEKGKDVELRCDPISGHTALYWYRQSLGQGLEFLIYFQGNSAPDKSGLPSDRFSAERTGGSVSTLTIQRTQQEDSAVYLCASSREGTGNIQYFGAGTRLSVL.

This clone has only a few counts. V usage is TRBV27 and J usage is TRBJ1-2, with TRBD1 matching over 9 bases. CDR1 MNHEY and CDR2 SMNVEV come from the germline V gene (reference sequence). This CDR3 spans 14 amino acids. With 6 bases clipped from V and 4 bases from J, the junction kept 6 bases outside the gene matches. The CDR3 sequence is CASSPGGQGYGYTF. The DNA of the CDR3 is TGTGCCAGCAGCCCAGGGGGACAGGGCTATGGCTACACCTTC.

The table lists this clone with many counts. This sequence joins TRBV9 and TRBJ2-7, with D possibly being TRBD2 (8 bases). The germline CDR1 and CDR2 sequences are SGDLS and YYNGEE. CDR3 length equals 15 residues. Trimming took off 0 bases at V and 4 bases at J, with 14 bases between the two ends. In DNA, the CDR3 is TGTGCCAGCAGCGTAGCTATAGCGGGACAGTACGAGCAGTACGTC. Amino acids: CASSVAIAGQYEQYV.

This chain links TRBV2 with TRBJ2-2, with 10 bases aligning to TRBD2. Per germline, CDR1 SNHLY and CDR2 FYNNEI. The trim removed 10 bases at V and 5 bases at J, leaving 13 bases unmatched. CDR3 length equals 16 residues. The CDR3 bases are TGTGCCATCACATGGAGCGGGGGGGCGGATACCGGGGAGCTGTTTTTT. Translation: CAITWSGGADTGELFF.

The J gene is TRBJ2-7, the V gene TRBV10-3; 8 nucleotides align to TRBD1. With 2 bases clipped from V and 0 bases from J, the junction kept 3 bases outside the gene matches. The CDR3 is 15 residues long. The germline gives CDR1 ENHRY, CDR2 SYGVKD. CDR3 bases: TGTGCCATCAGTGAGGGACAGGGAAGCTCCTACGAGCAGTACGTC. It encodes CAISEGQGSSYEQYV.

The CDR3 loop reads CASSPGGGRGYTF. DNA of the CDR3: TGTGCCAGCAGTCCTGGTGGGGGCCGAGGCTACACCTTC. The chain couples TRBV11-3 to TRBJ1-2; tentative D call: TRBD1 (6 bases). Germline CDR1 SGHNT, CDR2 YENEEA. The CDR3 has 13 amino acids. The V gene lost 6 bases and the J gene lost 8 bases, with 16 bases spanning the gap.

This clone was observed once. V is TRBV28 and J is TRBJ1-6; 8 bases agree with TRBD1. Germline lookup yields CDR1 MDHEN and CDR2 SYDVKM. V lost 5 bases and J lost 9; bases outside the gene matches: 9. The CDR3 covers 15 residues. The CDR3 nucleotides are TGTGCCAGCAGTCCTTGGACAGGGAGGTTTTCACCCCTCCACTTT. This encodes CASSPWTGRFSPLHF. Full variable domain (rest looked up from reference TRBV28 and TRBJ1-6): DVKVTQSSRYLVKRTGEKVFLECVQDMDHENMFWYRQDPGLGLRLIYFSYDVKMKEKGDIPEGYSVSREKKERFSLILESASTNQTSMYLCASSPWTGRFSPLHFGNGTRLTVT.

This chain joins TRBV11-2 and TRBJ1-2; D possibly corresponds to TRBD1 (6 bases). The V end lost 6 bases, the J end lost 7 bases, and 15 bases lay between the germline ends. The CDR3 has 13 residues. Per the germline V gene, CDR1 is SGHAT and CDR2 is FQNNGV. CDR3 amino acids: CASRPQGWGGYTF. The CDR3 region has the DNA TGTGCCAGCAGACCTCAGGGGTGGGGTGGCTACACCTTC. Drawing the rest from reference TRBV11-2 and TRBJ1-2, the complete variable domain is EAGVAQSPRYKIIEKRQSVAFWCNPISGHATLYWYQQILGQGPKLLIQFQNNGVVDDSQLPKDRFSAERLKGVDSTLKIQPAKLEDSAVYLCASRPQGWGGYTFGSGTRLTVV.

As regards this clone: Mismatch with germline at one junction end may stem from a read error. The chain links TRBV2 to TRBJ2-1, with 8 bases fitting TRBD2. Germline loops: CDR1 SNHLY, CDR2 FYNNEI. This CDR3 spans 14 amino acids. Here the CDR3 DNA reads TGTGCCAGCAGGGAAGCGGGAGCCTACAATGAGCAGTTCTTC. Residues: CASREAGAYNEQFF.

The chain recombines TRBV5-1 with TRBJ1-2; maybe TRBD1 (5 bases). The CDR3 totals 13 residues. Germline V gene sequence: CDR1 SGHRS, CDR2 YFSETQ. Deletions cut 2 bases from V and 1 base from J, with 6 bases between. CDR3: CASSFDSNYGYTF. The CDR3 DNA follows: TGCGCCAGCAGCTTCGACAGTAACTATGGCTACACCTTC.

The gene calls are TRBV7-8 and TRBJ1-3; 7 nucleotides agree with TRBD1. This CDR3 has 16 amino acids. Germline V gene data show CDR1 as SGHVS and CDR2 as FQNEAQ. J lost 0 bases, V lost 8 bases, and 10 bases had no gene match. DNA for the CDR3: TGTGCCAGCGGATTGACAGGGATAAACTCTGGAAACACCATATATTTT. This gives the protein CASGLTGINSGNTIYF.

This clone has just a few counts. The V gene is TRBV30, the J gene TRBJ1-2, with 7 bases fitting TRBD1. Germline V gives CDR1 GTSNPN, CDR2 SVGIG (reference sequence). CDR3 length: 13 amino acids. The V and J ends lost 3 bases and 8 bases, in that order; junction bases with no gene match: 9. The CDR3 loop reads CAWRADRERGYTF. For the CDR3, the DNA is TGTGCCTGGAGAGCAGACAGGGAGAGGGGCTACACCTTC.

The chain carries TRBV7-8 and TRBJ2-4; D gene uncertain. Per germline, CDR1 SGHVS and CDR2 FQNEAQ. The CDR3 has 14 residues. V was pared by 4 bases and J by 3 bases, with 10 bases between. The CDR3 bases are TGTGCCAGCAGCTCAGACTTAGGCAAAAACATTCAGTACTTC. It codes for CASSSDLGKNIQYF.

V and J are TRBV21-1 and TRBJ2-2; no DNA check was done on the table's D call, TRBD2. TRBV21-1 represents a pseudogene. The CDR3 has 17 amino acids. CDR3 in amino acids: CASSKGGTSGRTGELFF. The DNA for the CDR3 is TGTGCCAGCAGCAAAGGCGGGACTAGCGGGAGAACCGGGGAGCTGTTTTTT.

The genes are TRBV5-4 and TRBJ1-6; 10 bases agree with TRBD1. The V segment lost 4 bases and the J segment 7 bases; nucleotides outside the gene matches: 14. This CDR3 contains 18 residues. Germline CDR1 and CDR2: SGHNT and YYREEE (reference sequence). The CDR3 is CASSRAGQGGSVNSPLHF. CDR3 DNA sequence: TGTGCCAGCAGCCGAGCTGGACAGGGGGGGAGTGTGAATTCACCCCTCCACTTT.

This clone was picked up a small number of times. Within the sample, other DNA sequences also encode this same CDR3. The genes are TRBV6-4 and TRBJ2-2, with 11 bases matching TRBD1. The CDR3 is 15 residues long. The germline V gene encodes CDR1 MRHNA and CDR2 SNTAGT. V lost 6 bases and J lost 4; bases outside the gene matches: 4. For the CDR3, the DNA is TGTGCCAGCAGCGACGGGACAGGGGGCACCGGGGAGCTGTTTTTT. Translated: CASSDGTGGTGELFF.

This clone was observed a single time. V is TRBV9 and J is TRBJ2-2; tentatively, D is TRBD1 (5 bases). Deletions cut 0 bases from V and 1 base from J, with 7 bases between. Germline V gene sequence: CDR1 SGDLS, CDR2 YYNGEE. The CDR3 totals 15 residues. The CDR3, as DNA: TGTGCCAGCAGCGTAGGGCAGGGGAACACCGGGGAGCTGTTTTTT. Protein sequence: CASSVGQGNTGELFF. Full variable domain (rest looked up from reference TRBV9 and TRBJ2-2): DSGVTQTPKHLITATGQRVTLRCSPRSGDLSVYWYQQSLDQGLQFLIQYYNGEERAKGNILERFSAQQFPDLHSELNLSSLELGDSALYFCASSVGQGNTGELFFGEGSRLTVL.

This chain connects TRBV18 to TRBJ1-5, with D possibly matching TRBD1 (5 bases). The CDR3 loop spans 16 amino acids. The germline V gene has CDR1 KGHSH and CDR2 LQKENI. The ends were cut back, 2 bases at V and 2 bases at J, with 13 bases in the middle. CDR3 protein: CASSPEGTRGNQPQHF. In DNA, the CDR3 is TGTGCCAGCTCACCAGAGGGGACTCGTGGCAATCAGCCCCAGCATTTT. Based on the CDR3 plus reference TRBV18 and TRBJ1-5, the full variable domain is NAGVMQNPRHLVRRRGQEARLRCSPMKGHSHVYWYRQLPEEGLKFMVYLQKENIIDESGMPKERFSAEFPKEGPSILRIQQVVRGDSAAYFCASSPEGTRGNQPQHFGDGTRLSIL.

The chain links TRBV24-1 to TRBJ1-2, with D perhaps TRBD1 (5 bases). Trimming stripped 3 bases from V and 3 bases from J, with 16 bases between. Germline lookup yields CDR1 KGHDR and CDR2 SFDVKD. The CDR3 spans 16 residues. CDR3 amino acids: CATSDALGPGDYGYTF. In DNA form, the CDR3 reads TGTGCCACCAGTGATGCGCTGGGCCCGGGGGACTATGGCTACACCTTC.

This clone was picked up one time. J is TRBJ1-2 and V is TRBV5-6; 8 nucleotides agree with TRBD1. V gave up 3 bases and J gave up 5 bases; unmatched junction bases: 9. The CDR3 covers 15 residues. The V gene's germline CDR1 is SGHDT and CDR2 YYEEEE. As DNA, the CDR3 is TGTGCCAGCAGCTCCTTCCGGGACAGGCGGTATGGCTACACCTTC. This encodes CASSSFRDRRYGYTF.

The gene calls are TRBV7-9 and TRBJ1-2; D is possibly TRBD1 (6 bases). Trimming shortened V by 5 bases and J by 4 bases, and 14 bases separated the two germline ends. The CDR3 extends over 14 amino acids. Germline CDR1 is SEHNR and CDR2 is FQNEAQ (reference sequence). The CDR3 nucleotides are TGTGCCAGCAGCCCCAGGGACACTGGCTATGGCTACACCTTC. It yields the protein CASSPRDTGYGYTF. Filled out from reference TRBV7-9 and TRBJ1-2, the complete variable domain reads DTGVSQNPRHKITKRGQNVTFRCDPISEHNRLYWYRQTLGQGPEFLTYFQNEAQLEKSRLLSDRFSAERPKGSFSTLEIQRTEQGDSAMYLCASSPRDTGYGYTFGSGTRLTVV.

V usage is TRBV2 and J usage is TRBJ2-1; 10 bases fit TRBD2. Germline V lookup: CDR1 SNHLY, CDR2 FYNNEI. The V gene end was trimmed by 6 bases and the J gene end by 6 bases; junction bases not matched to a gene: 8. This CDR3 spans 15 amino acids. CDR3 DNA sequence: TGTGCCAGCAGGCGTGGTAGCGGGGGGTTCAATGAGCAGTTCTTC. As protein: CASRRGSGGFNEQFF.

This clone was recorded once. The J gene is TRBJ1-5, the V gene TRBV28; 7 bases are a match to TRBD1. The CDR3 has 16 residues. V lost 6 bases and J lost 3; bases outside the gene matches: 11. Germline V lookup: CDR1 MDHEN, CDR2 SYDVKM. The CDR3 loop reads CASRPPTGNVNQPQHF. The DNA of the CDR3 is TGTGCCAGCAGACCCCCGACAGGGAACGTCAATCAGCCCCAGCATTTT.

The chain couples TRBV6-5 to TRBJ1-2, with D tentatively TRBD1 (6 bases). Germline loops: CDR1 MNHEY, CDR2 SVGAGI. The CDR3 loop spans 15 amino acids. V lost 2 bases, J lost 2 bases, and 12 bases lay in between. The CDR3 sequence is CASSYTAGENYGYTF. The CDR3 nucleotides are TGTGCCAGCAGTTACACCGCAGGGGAGAACTATGGCTACACCTTC.

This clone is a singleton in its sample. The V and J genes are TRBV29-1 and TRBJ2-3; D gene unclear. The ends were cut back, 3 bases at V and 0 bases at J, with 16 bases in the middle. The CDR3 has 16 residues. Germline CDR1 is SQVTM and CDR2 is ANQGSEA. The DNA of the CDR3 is TGCAGCGTTGACGCCCGACAAGTCTTAAGCACAGATACGCAGTATTTT. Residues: CSVDARQVLSTDTQYF.